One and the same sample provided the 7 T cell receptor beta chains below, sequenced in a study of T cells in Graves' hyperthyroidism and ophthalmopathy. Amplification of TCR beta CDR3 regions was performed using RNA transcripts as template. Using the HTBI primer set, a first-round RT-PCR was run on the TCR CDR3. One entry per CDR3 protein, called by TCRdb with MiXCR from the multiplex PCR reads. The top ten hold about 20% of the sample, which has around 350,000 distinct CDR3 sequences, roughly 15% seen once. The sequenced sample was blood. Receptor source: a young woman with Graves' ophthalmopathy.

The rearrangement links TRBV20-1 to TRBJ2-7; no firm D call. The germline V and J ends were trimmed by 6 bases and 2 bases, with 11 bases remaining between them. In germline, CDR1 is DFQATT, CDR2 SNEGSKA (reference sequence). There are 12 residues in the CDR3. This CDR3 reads CSAQAGAYEQYF. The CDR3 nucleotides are TGCAGTGCCCAGGCCGGAGCCTACGAGCAGTACTTC.

In DNA form, the CDR3 reads TGCAGCGGAAATCAGGACACAGATACGCAGTATTTT. Its protein product is CSGNQDTDTQYF. The genes are TRBV29-1 and TRBJ2-3, with D uncertain. The ends were cut back, 7 bases at V and 2 bases at J, with 10 bases in the middle. The CDR3 spans 12 residues. From germline, CDR1 is SQVTM and CDR2 ANQGSEA.

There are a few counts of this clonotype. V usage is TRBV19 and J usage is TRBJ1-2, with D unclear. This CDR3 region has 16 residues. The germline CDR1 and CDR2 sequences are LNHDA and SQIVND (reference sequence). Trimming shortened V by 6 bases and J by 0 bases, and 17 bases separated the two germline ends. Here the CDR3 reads CASRVRRVGSNYGYTF. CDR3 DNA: TGTGCCAGTAGAGTCAGGAGGGTTGGATCTAACTATGGCTACACCTTC. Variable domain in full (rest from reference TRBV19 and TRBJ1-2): DGGITQSPKYLFRKEGQNVTLSCEQNLNHDAMYWYRQDPGQGLRLIYYSQIVNDFQKGDIAEGYSVSREKKESFPLTVTSAQKNPTAFYLCASRVRRVGSNYGYTFGSGTRLTVV.

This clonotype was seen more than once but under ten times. DNA of the CDR3: TGTGCCAGCAGCCCTTGGACAGAGGAGGGGGAGACCCAGTACTTC. Amino acid sequence: CASSPWTEEGETQYF. The rearrangement joins TRBV11-2 to TRBJ2-5; the D gene could be TRBD1 or TRBD2 (6 bases each). Between the trimmed V and J ends, which lost 5 bases and 5 bases, there was a span of 18 bases. The V gene's germline CDR1 is SGHAT and CDR2 FQNNGV. The CDR3 is 15 residues long.

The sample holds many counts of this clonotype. The CDR3 sequence: CAWSGYGGSSYNEQFF. CDR3 sequence (DNA): TGTGCCTGGAGTGGATACGGGGGTAGCTCCTACAATGAGCAGTTCTTC. The rearrangement links TRBV30 to TRBJ2-1; D may be TRBD2 (6 bases). This CDR3 has 16 residues. The germline CDR1 and CDR2 sequences are GTSNPN and SVGIG (reference sequence). V was pared by 1 base and J by 0 bases, with 13 bases between.

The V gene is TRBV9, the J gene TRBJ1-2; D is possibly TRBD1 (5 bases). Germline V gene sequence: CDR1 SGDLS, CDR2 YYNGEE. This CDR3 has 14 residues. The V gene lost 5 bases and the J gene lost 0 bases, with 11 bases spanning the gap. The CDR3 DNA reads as TGTGCCAGCAGTGGGGGAATAGCTAACTATGGCTACACCTTC. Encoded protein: CASSGGIANYGYTF. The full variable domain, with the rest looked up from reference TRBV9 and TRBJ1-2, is DSGVTQTPKHLITATGQRVTLRCSPRSGDLSVYWYQQSLDQGLQFLIQYYNGEERAKGNILERFSAQQFPDLHSELNLSSLELGDSALYFCASSGGIANYGYTFGSGTRLTVV.

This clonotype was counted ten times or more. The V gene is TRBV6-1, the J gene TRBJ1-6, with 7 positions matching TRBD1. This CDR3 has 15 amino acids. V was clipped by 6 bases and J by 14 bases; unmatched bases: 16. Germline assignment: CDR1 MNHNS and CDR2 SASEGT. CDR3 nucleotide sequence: TGTGCCAGCAGGGTTGAGGGGACAGCGATTCGGGCCCTCCACTTT. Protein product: CASRVEGTAIRALHF.